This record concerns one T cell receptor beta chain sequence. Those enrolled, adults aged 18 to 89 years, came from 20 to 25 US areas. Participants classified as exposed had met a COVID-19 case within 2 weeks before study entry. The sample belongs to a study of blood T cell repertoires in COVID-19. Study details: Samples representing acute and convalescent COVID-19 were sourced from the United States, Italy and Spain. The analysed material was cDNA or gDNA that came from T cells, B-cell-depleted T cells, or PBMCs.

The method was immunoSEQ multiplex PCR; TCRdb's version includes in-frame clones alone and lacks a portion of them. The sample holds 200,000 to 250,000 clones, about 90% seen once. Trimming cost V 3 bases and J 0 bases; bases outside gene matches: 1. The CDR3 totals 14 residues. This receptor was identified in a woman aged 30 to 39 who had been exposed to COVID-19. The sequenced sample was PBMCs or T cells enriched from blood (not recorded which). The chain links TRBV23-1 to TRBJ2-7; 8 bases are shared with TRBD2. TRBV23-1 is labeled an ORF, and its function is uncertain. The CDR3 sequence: CASSHGTSSYEQYF. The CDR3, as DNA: TGCGCCAGCAGTCATGGGACTAGCTCCTACGAGCAGTACTTC.